This TCR beta chain was found in a study of vaccination effects on CD4 cells after COVID-19. For the study at large: Expansion of antigen-specific CD4+ T cells with viral peptide pools was carried out by the ViraFEST assay before sequencing.

In its sample, this clone was seen a few times. What it binds is not known. CDR3 size: 12 residues. The germline V gene has CDR1 MNHEY and CDR2 SVGAGI. V lost 6 bases and J 4 bases, leaving 8 bases between the germline ends. The study, taken as a whole, reports: Missing from the study were early post-infection timepoints, and its convalescent patients were few.

Researchers isolated CD4+ T cells once approximately eleven days of culture had elapsed. Vaccine recipients lacked prior SARS-CoV-2 infection and had negative nucleocapsid antibodies. Method: immunoSEQ multiplex PCR; TCRdb's copy keeps in-frame clones and lacks some. The table shows around 27,000 clones, with 55% to 65% occurring only once. The J gene is TRBJ2-3, the V gene TRBV6-5; D is undetermined. The specimen was CD4+ T cells from PBMCs cultured without peptide, collected before COVID-19 vaccination. The TCR sequence derives from a human donor who received a COVID-19 vaccine. The chain's CDR3 is CASRELADTQYF. In nucleotides, the CDR3 is TGTGCCAGCAGAGAGTTGGCAGATACGCAGTATTTT.